One sample yielded the 17 T cell receptor beta chains listed below, sequenced in a study of tumor and adjacent non-tumor tissue in lung cancer. A modified ARM-PCR protocol with three rounds of nested PCR amplified TCRbeta. TCRdb ran MiXCR on the multiplex PCR reads and lists one entry per CDR3 protein. The table includes approximately 62,000 distinct CDR3 sequences, about 61% detected once. This sample's RNA came from whole unsorted tissue. Distant lung tissue was collected more than 3 cm away from the tumor edge. The sample was distant non-tumor lung tissue. These receptor sequences come from an older man with non-small cell lung cancer.

This clonotype appeared a few times. One base away lies a much larger clone, so this may be a sequencing read error. The chain recombines TRBV6-5 with TRBJ1-5; 8 bases fit TRBD1. The CDR3 sequence is 17 residues long. Trimming cost V 8 bases and J 7 bases; bases outside gene matches: 19. Germline CDR1 and CDR2: MNHEY and SVGAGI. The CDR3 bases are TGTGCCAGCTGTTCAGGGGGCCCTAAACGGGGGTACCAGCCCCAGCATTTT. Translating it yields CASCSGGPKRGYQPQHF.

CDR3 protein: CVSLDSSSYNEQFF. The CDR3 nucleotides are TGTGTCAGTCTAGACTCCAGCTCCTACAATGAGCAGTTCTTC. V is TRBV14 and J is TRBJ2-1; D not certain. Germline V gene sequence: CDR1 SGHDN, CDR2 FVKESK. The CDR3 is 14 residues long. The full variable domain, rest sourced from reference TRBV14 and TRBJ2-1, is EAGVTQFPSHSVIEKGQTVTLRCDPISGHDNLYWYRRVMGKEIKFLLHFVKESKQDESGMPNNRFLAERTGGTYSTLKVQPAELEDSGVYFCVSLDSSSYNEQFFGPGTRLTVL.

This clonotype was counted ten times or more. The rearrangement joins TRBV20-1 to TRBJ2-1, with TRBD2 as a possible D gene (6 bases). CDR1 is DFQATT, CDR2 SNEGSKA, per germline (reference sequence). Trimming stripped 1 base from V and 12 bases from J, with 13 bases between. CDR3 length equals 12 residues. This CDR3 reads CSARASGELQFF. The CDR3 region has the DNA TGCAGTGCTAGAGCCTCGGGGGAGCTGCAGTTCTTC.

This sequence joins TRBV20-1 and TRBJ2-1; the match to TRBD2 covers 8 bases. V lost 0 bases, J lost 9 bases, and 16 bases stayed unmatched. CDR3 size: 17 residues. CDR1 is DFQATT and CDR2 is SNEGSKA in the germline V gene (reference sequence). The CDR3 nucleotides read TGCAGTGCTAGAGATCCCCTAACGGGAGGGCCTACTAGTGAGCAGTTCTTC. Its translation is CSARDPLTGGPTSEQFF.

This clonotype has ten or more counts. This sequence joins TRBV6-1 and TRBJ2-5; D is unclear. The CDR3 covers 10 residues. The germline V and J ends were trimmed by 8 bases and 7 bases, with 8 bases remaining between them. CDR1 is MNHNS, CDR2 SASEGT, per germline. In DNA form, the CDR3 reads TGTGCCAGCCTGGATGGGACCCAGTACTTC. Its protein is CASLDGTQYF.

The chain employs TRBV4-2 and TRBJ2-2; D possibly uses TRBD1 or TRBD2 (6 bases each). The length of the CDR3 is 18 residues. The V and J ends lost 4 bases and 6 bases respectively, with 24 bases between them. Germline values: CDR1 LGHNA, CDR2 YNFKEQ. Here the CDR3 DNA reads TGTGCCAGCAGCCCCTACCCGTCAAGGGGGGTACACTCCGGGGAGCTGTTTTTT. It is translated as CASSPYPSRGVHSGELFF.

The rearrangement uses TRBV6-2 or TRBV6-3 and TRBJ2-1, with 7 positions matching TRBD2. J was trimmed by 9 bases and V by 8 bases; bases with no gene match: 7. The CDR3 loop spans 12 amino acids. In germline, CDR1 is MNHEY, CDR2 SVGEGT. In nucleotides, the CDR3 is TGTGCCAGCGCCCCGACTAGCTTTGAGCAGTTCTTC. As protein: CASAPTSFEQFF.

This clonotype was observed many times. The chain uses TRBV11-2 and TRBJ1-4; D ambiguous. The CDR3 totals 14 residues. Germline CDR1 and CDR2: SGHAT and FQNNGV. Trimming shortened V by 5 bases and J by 3 bases, and 10 bases separated the two germline ends. The CDR3 DNA is TGTGCCAGCAGCCGTGGGAGATCTAATGAAAAACTGTTTTTT. It yields the protein CASSRGRSNEKLFF.

The chain uses TRBV5-8 and TRBJ1-1, with D perhaps TRBD1 (5 bases). V shed 3 bases and J shed 7 bases, with 13 bases lying between them. The CDR3 totals 13 residues. Germline V gene lookup returns CDR1 SGHTS and CDR2 YDEGEE. The CDR3 coding sequence is TGTGCCAGCAGCTCGACAGTGGCTGGTGAAGCTTTCTTT. This codes for CASSSTVAGEAFF.

On this clonotype: Just one base apart from a much larger clone, this may be a read error. The CDR3 spells CASSRGHGTSYEQYF. The CDR3 DNA sequence: TGTGCCAGCAGCCGTGGACATGGCACTTCCTACGAGCAGTACTTC. This chain links TRBV4-2 with TRBJ2-7; a weak D match, TRBD1 (5 bases). Germline CDR1 reads LGHNA; CDR2 reads YNFKEQ. V was pared by 4 bases and J by 1 base, with 14 bases between. The CDR3 spans 15 residues.

Points on this clonotype: At one boundary the junction diverges from the germline segment, which might be a read error. CDR3 region: CANSTANYGYTF. As DNA, the CDR3 is TGTGCCAACAGTACAGCTAACTATGGCTACACCTTT. The chain links TRBV12-3 or TRBV12-4 to TRBJ1-2, with D uncertain. The CDR3 covers 12 residues.

About this clonotype itself: A clone one base away is much larger, so this may be a read error. V usage is TRBV29-1 and J usage is TRBJ1-1, with unresolved D. CDR3 length: 13 residues. V was shortened by 6 bases and J by 3 bases, with 14 bases between the two germline ends. The germline V gene encodes CDR1 SQVTM and CDR2 ANQGSEA. The CDR3 reads CSVRKQRDTEAFF. In DNA, the CDR3 is TGCAGCGTCCGTAAGCAACGGGACACTGAAGCTTTCTTT.

Concerning this clonotype itself: A read error may explain this, as a much larger clone is one base away. The chain has TRBV5-5 and TRBJ2-7; perhaps TRBD1 as D (6 bases). The V and J ends lost 2 bases and 4 bases respectively, with 10 bases between them. The CDR3 sequence is 13 residues long. The germline CDR1 and CDR2 sequences are SGHKS and YYEKEE (reference sequence). The CDR3 DNA reads as TGTGCCAGCAGCTTAGGACAGATGTACGAGCAGTACTTC. It yields the protein CASSLGQMYEQYF.

This clonotype turned up a few times. The chain has TRBV7-9 and TRBJ1-1; D is ambiguous. This CDR3 comprises 13 residues. CDR1 is SEHNR, CDR2 FQNEAQ, per germline (reference sequence). Trimming pared 1 base from V and 7 bases from J, leaving 10 bases between. The CDR3 loop reads CASSLGSGYEAFF. The CDR3 region has the DNA TGTGCCAGCAGCTTAGGGAGTGGCTATGAAGCTTTCTTT.

This clonotype has only one observation. This chain links TRBV7-3 with TRBJ2-3, with D possibly matching TRBD2 (5 bases). Germline values: CDR1 SGHTA, CDR2 FQGTGA. The ends were cut back, 8 bases at V and 0 bases at J, with 15 bases in the middle. CDR3 size: 15 residues. In DNA form, the CDR3 reads TGTGCCAGCCGCTGGACTTCCGCTAGCACAGATACGCAGTATTTT. Translating it yields CASRWTSASTDTQYF. The full variable domain, completed using reference TRBV7-3 and TRBJ2-3, is GAGVSQTPSNKVTEKGKYVELRCDPISGHTALYWYRQSLGQGPEFLIYFQGTGAADDSGLPNDRFFAVRPEGSVSTLKIQRTERGDSAVYLCASRWTSASTDTQYFGPGTRLTVL.

J is TRBJ2-5 and V is TRBV20-1; 7 nucleotides agree with TRBD1. After removal of 5 bases from V and 4 bases from J, the junction contained 4 bases not matched to a gene. Per the germline V gene, CDR1 is DFQATT and CDR2 is SNEGSKA (reference sequence). The CDR3 is 12 amino acids. CDR3 residues: CSASDRVETQYF. The DNA for the CDR3 is TGCAGTGCTTCCGACAGGGTAGAGACCCAGTACTTC.

Comments on this clonotype: In this CDR3 the conserved last residue, phenylalanine or tryptophan, is missing, so a read error is likely. V usage is TRBV11-2 and J usage is TRBJ2-6; D gene ambiguous. Per the germline V gene, CDR1 is SGHAT and CDR2 is FQNNGV. The CDR3 is 13 residues long. The CDR3 nucleotides read TGTGCCAGCAGCCAAGCTGGAGCCAACGTCCTGACTCTC. Amino acids: CASSQAGANVLTL.